The 3 T cell receptor beta chains below all came from one sample that was sequenced in a study of spatial heterogeneity in lung cancer. One entry per CDR3 protein, called by TCRdb with MiXCR from the 5' RACE reads. The sample holds about 5,100 distinct CDR3 sequences, roughly 8% seen once. Regarding the study as a whole: Higher tumor mutation counts went along with higher counts of expanded intratumoral alpha and beta TCRs.

Antigen specificity for these receptors is unknown. Specified time point: sample taken at primary tumor resection. The source was lung tumor tissue, collected at surgery. All receptors derive from a female donor with early-stage non-small cell lung cancer.

This clonotype is classed as medium-sized (0.01 to 0.1%). The V and J genes are TRBV20-1 and TRBJ2-5; D is possibly TRBD1 (6 bases). CDR1 is DFQATT, CDR2 SNEGSKA, per germline (reference sequence). The CDR3 covers 13 residues. With 5 bases removed from V and 1 base from J, the gap between germline ends came to 11 bases. CDR3 bases: TGCAGTGCTCGGACAGCGAGCCAAGAGACCCAGTACTTC. Its protein is CSARTASQETQYF.

This clonotype has a count of ten or more. The rearrangement joins TRBV25-1 to TRBJ1-1; TRBD1 agrees at 7 bases. This CDR3 has 13 residues. Trimming took 7 bases from V and 4 from J; bases not matched to a gene: 6. Germline CDR1 and CDR2: MGHDK and SYGVNS. CDR3 region: CASNRQGGTEAFF. Here the CDR3 DNA reads TGTGCCAGCAATCGTCAGGGGGGCACTGAAGCTTTCTTT.

This clonotype came up once. V is TRBV6-5 and J is TRBJ2-5; D gene uncertain. CDR3 length equals 15 residues. Germline V gives CDR1 MNHEY, CDR2 SVGAGI. Trimming took off 2 bases at V and 0 bases at J, with 10 bases between the two ends. This CDR3 reads CASSYGTADQETQYF. DNA of the CDR3: TGTGCCAGCAGTTACGGCACGGCGGACCAAGAGACCCAGTACTTC.